This entry features one TCR beta chain sequence. The sample belongs to a study of preoperative IRX-2 immunotherapy in early breast cancer. Germline CDR1 MNHGY, CDR2 SAAAGT. There are 14 residues in the CDR3. Deletions cut 2 bases from V and 1 base from J, with 8 bases between. Produced via immunoSEQ multiplex PCR; TCRdb's table is partial and in-frame only. The sample comprises roughly 25,000 clones, 75% to 80% of which are singletons, and 2% to 2.5% rests with the top ten. Treatment reported: preoperative locoregional IRX-2 cytokine immunotherapy. This sample comprised lymph node tissue, obtained before IRX-2 immunotherapy. This clonotype was obtained from a human donor with breast cancer. The chain has TRBV6-8 and TRBJ1-1, with unresolved D. The CDR3 bases are TGTGCCAGCAGTTACATACAGTCGAACACTGAAGCTTTCTTT. Its translation: CASSYIQSNTEAFF.